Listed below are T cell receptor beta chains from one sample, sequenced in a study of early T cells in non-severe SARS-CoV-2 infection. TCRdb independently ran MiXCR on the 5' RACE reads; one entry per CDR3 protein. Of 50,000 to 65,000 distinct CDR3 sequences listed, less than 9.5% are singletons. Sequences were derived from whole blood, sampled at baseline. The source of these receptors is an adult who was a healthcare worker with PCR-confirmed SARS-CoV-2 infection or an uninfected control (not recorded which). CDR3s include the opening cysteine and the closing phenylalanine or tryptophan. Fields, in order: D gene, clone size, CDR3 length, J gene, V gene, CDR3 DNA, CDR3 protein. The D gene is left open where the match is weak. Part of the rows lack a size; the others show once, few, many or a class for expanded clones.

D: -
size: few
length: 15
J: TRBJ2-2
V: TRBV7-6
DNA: TGTGCCAGCAGCTTAGATGGTCAGGGGAGTTTGGAGCTGTTTTTT
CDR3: CASSLDGQGSLELFF

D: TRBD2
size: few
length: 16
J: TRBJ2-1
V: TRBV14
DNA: TGTGCCAGCAGCCAAGAAAAGCGGGATTATTCCAATGAGCAGTTCTTC
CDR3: CASSQEKRDYSNEQFF

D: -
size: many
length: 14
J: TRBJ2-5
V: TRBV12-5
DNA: TGTGCTAGTGGTTTGGAAGGCCCAAAAGAGACCCAGTACTTC
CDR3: CASGLEGPKETQYF

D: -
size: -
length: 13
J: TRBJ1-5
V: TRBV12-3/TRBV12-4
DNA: TGTGCCAGCAGTTTAGGCGATTCTCAGCCCCAGCATTTT
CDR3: CASSLGDSQPQHF

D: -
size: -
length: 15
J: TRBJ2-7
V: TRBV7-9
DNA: TGTGCCAGCAGCTTACTCCCAGGGACGGGGGACGAGCAGTACTTC
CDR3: CASSLLPGTGDEQYF

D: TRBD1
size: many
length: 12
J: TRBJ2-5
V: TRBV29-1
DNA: TGCAGCGTTGAACACAGGGGGGAGACCCAGTACTTC
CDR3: CSVEHRGETQYF

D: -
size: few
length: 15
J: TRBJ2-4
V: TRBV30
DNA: TGTGCCTGGAGTACCCCTACCCTAGCCAAAAACATTCAGTACTTC
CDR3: CAWSTPTLAKNIQYF

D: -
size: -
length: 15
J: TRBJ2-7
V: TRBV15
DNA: TGTGCCACCAGCACCCTTTTTACGGGCTCCTACGAGCAGTACTTC
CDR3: CATSTLFTGSYEQYF

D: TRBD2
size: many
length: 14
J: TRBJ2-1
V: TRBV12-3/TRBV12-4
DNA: TGTGCCAGCAGTCCGAGGACTAGCCTAACCTCTGGGTTCTTC
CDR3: CASSPRTSLTSGFF

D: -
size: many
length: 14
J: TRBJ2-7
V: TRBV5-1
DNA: TGCGCCAGCAGCTTGGCCGCGGTTTCCTACGAGCAGTACTTC
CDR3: CASSLAAVSYEQYF

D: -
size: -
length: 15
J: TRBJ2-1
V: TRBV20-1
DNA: TGCAGTGCTAGACCAATAGCGGAGGCCTACAATGAGCAGTTCTTC
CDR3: CSARPIAEAYNEQFF

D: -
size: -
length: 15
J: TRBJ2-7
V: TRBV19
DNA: TGTGCCAGTAGTATTTCCGGGACTCCCTTAGAGGAGCAGTACTTC
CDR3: CASSISGTPLEEQYF

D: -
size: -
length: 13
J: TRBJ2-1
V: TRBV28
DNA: TGTGCCAGCAGGCGGACCGACCGGAATGAGCAGTTCTTC
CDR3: CASRRTDRNEQFF

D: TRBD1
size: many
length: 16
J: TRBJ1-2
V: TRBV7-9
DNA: TGTGCCAGCAGCTACAAGGGACAGGAATTTAACTATGGCTACACCTTC
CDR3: CASSYKGQEFNYGYTF

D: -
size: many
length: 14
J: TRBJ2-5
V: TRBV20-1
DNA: TGCAGTGCTAGTGCCGGGACACCTCAAGAGACCCAGTACTTC
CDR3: CSASAGTPQETQYF

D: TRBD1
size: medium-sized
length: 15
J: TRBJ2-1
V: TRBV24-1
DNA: TGTGCCACCAGTGACCACGGACAGGACTACAATGAGCAGTTCTTC
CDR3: CATSDHGQDYNEQFF

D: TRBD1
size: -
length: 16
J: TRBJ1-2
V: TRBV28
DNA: TGTGCCAGCAGTCCACCCGGGACAGGGCCTAACTATGGCTACACCTTC
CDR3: CASSPPGTGPNYGYTF

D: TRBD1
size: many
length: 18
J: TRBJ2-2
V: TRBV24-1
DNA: TGTGCCACCAGTGATACGCCGGGACAGGGGAGATCCACCGGGGAGCTGTTTTTT
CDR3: CATSDTPGQGRSTGELFF

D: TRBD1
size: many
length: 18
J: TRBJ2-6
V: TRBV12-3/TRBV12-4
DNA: TGTGCCAGCAGTTTCCGCGCGGGACAGGGGGCTGGGGCCAACGTCCTGACTTTC
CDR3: CASSFRAGQGAGANVLTF

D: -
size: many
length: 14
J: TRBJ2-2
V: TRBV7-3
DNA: TGTGCCAGCAGCTTGTCAGGGTTCTCCGGGGAGCTGTTTTTT
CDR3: CASSLSGFSGELFF

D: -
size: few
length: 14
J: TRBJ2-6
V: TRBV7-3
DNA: TGTGCCAGCAGCTCCATGACTGGGGCCAACGTCCTGACTTTC
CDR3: CASSSMTGANVLTF

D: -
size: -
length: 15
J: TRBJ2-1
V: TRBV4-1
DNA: TGCGCCAGCAGCCAAGTATGGGGGTCCTACAATGAGCAGTTCTTC
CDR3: CASSQVWGSYNEQFF

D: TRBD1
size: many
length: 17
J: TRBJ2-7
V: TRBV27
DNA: TGTGCCAGCAGTCTCCTGAGTCGGGACAGGTCCCCCTGGGAGCAGTACTTC
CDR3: CASSLLSRDRSPWEQYF

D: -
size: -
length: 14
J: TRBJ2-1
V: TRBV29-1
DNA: TGCAGCGTCCAAGCAGGGGTGCCCTACAATGAGCAGTTCTTC
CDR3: CSVQAGVPYNEQFF

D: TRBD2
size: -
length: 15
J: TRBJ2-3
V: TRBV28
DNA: TGTGCCAGCAGGATACTAGCGGAGAGGACAGATACGCAGTATTTT
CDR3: CASRILAERTDTQYF

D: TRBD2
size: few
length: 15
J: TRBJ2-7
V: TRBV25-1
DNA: TGTGCCTCTGCATCCGGGACTAGCGGCTCCTACGAGCAGTACTTC
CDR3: CASASGTSGSYEQYF

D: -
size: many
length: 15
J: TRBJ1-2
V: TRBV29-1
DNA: TGCAGCGTGAGAACCGGGACGGGGACTAACTATGGCTACACCTTC
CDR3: CSVRTGTGTNYGYTF

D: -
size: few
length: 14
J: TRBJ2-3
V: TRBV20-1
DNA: TGCAGTGCTAGAGTGAGCGGTAGCACAGATACGCAGTATTTT
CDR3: CSARVSGSTDTQYF

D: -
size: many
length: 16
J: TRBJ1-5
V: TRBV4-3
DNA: TGCGCCAGCAGCCGCAAAGCGTATGGGAGCAATCAGCCCCAGCATTTT
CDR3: CASSRKAYGSNQPQHF

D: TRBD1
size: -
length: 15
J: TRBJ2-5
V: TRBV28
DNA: TGTGCCAGCAGTGACCGACGGACAGGGATGGAGACCCGGTACTTC
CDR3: CASSDRRTGMETRYF

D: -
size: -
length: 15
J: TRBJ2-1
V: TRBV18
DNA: TGTGCCAGCTCACCAACGTCGGACAGCCGGAATGAGCAGTTCTTC
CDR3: CASSPTSDSRNEQFF

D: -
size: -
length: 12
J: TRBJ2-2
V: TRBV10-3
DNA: TGTGCCATCAGCTGGAACACCGGGGAGCTGTTTTTT
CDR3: CAISWNTGELFF

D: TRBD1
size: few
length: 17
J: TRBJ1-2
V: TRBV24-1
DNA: TGTGCCACCAGTGATGGATATTCAGGGGGGATGAAGTATGGCTACACCTTC
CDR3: CATSDGYSGGMKYGYTF

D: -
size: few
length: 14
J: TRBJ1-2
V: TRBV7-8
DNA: TGTGCCAGCAGCTCGAAAAGGGGGAACTATGGCTACACCTTC
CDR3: CASSSKRGNYGYTF

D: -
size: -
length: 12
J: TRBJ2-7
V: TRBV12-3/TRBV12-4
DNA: TGTGCCAGCAGCCGTGCCCCCCCCGAGCAGTACTTC
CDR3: CASSRAPPEQYF

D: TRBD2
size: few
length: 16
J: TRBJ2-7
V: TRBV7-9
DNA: TGTGCCAGCAGCTTGGTTACGGGAGGGCCTAAGCGGGAGCAGTACTTC
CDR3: CASSLVTGGPKREQYF

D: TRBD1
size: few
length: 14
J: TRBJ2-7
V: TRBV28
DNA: TGTGCCAGCAGCCGGTCCGGGACAGTCTACGAGCAGTACTTC
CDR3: CASSRSGTVYEQYF

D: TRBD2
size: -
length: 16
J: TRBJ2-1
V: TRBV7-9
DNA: TGTGCCAGCAGCCAGATTAGCGGGGGGAACTACAATGAGCAGTTCTTC
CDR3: CASSQISGGNYNEQFF

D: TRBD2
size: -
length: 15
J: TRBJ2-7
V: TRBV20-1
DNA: TGCAGTGCTGTCGGTGGGACTAGCGGCTCCTACGAGCAGTACTTC
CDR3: CSAVGGTSGSYEQYF

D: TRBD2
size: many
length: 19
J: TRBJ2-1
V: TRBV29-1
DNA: TGCAGCGTTGAAGATCCTCAGGGACTAGCGGGAGGTTCCCTCAATGAGCAGTTCTTC
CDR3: CSVEDPQGLAGGSLNEQFF

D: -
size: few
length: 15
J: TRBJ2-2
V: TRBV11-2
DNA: TGTGCCAGCAGCTCCCTGGCGGCAGGGACCGGGGAGCTGTTTTTT
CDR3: CASSSLAAGTGELFF

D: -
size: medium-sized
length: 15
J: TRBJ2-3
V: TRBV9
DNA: TGTGCCAGCAGCGTATGGACAGCCAGCACAGATACGCAGTATTTT
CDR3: CASSVWTASTDTQYF

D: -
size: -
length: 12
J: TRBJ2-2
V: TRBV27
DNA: TGTGCCAGCAAGTTCAGCACCGGGGAGCTGTTTTTT
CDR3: CASKFSTGELFF

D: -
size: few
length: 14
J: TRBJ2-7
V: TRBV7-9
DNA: TGTGCCAGCAGCTCAGCTCGGGCCAACAGCGAGCAGTACTTC
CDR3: CASSSARANSEQYF

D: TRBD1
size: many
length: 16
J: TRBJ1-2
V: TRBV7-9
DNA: TGTGCCAGCAGCTCCGCTGGACAGGGAATTAACTATGGCTACACCTTC
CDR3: CASSSAGQGINYGYTF

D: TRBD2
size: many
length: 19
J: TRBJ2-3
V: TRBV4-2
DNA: TGTGCCAGCAGCCGTTTCGGGGCTAGCGGGGCCCAAGGTTCGGATACGCAGTATTTT
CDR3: CASSRFGASGAQGSDTQYF

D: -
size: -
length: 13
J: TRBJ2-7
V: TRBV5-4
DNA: TGTGCCAGCAGCTTCTACCTCGCGGGCGAGCAGTACTTC
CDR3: CASSFYLAGEQYF

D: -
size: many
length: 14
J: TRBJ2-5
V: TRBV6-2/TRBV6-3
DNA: TGTGCCAGCAGTTACTCTCAGGGCTTCGGGACCCAGTACTTC
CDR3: CASSYSQGFGTQYF

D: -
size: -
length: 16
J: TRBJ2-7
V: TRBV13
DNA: TGTGCCAGCAGCTCGCTTCTAACCGGGGCTTCTGCCGAGCAGTACTTC
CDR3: CASSSLLTGASAEQYF

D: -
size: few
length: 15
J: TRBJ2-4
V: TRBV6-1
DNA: TGTGCCAGCAGTGATCCGCCCACGGCTAAAAACATTCAGTACTTC
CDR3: CASSDPPTAKNIQYF